These 18 T cell receptor beta chains were sequenced from one sample in a study of T cells in tuberculosis. Produced via immunoSEQ multiplex PCR; TCRdb's table is partial and in-frame only. The table includes around 43,000 clones, roughly 96% detected once. The material sequenced was PBMCs. The receptors here all came from a donor between 10 and 29 years old with latent tuberculosis or without tuberculosis infection.

This chain links TRBV5-1 with TRBJ2-2, with TRBD2 matching 13 bases. The germline V gene has CDR1 SGHRS and CDR2 YFSETQ. This CDR3 comprises 17 residues. J gave up 6 bases and V 4 bases, and 9 bases lay outside the gene matches. CDR3 DNA: TGCGCCAGCAGCCTCGGGACTAGCGGGGAGACGGCCGGGGAGCTGTTTTTT. Its protein product is CASSLGTSGETAGELFF.

The rearrangement uses TRBV18 and TRBJ1-3; weak D call: TRBD1 (5 bases). The CDR3 is 15 residues long. V lost 6 bases and J lost 0, with 12 bases in between. The germline gives CDR1 KGHSH, CDR2 LQKENI. For the CDR3, the DNA is TGTGCCAGCTCTCAAGACAGAGACTCTGGAAACACCATATATTTT. Amino acid sequence: CASSQDRDSGNTIYF.

The CDR3 region has the DNA TGTGCCAGTAGTATAGACAGGACACCGAATTCACCCCTCCACTTT. Amino acid sequence: CASSIDRTPNSPLHF. The chain has TRBV19 and TRBJ1-6; TRBD1 might be the D (5 bases). The CDR3 totals 15 residues. CDR1 LNHDA and CDR2 SQIVND come from the germline V gene (reference sequence). V was clipped by 0 bases and J by 7 bases, with 10 bases between them.

V gene TRBV7-2 combines with J gene TRBJ1-1; 8 bases align to TRBD1. The germline V gene encodes CDR1 SGHTA and CDR2 FQGNSA. V shed 5 bases, J shed 6 bases, and the junction held 5 bases outside the gene matches. The CDR3 loop spans 13 amino acids. CDR3 sequence reads: CASSQAGGSEAFF. In DNA form, the CDR3 reads TGTGCCAGCAGCCAAGCAGGGGGCTCTGAAGCTTTCTTT.

The rearrangement links TRBV5-4 to TRBJ1-2; TRBD1 is a possible D gene (5 bases). Looked up from germline, CDR1 is SGHNT and CDR2 is YYREEE (reference sequence). The CDR3 runs 14 residues. Trimming took off 4 bases at V and 4 bases at J, with 14 bases between the two ends. This CDR3 reads CASSGTQGLYGYTF. The DNA for the CDR3 is TGTGCCAGCAGCGGAACGCAGGGCCTCTATGGCTACACCTTC.

This chain connects TRBV2 to TRBJ2-1, with 13 bases matching TRBD2. Germline-derived CDR1 and CDR2 are SNHLY and FYNNEI. There are 17 residues in the CDR3. Trimming at V came to 4 bases and at J to 6 bases, leaving 9 bases not matched to a gene. CDR3 in amino acids: CASSVLLTSGGTNEQFF. The CDR3 DNA follows: TGTGCCAGCAGTGTTCTATTGACTAGCGGGGGGACCAATGAGCAGTTCTTC.

This chain connects TRBV7-9 to TRBJ1-1; no definite D call. V lost 5 bases and J lost 0, with 13 bases in between. This CDR3 spans 15 amino acids. Germline CDR1 SEHNR, CDR2 FQNEAQ (reference sequence). CDR3 nucleotide sequence: TGTGCCAGCAGCCATAAGGGAGGCATGAACACTGAAGCTTTCTTT. Amino acid sequence: CASSHKGGMNTEAFF.

The chain is built from TRBV29-1 and TRBJ2-6; D possibly corresponds to TRBD2 (6 bases). The germline V and J ends were trimmed by 6 bases and 0 bases, with 12 bases remaining between them. This CDR3 is 15 amino acids long. Germline CDR1 reads SQVTM; CDR2 reads ANQGSEA. The CDR3, as DNA: TGCAGCGTCCACGCGGGGAGCTCTGGGGCCAACGTCCTGACTTTC. Encoded protein: CSVHAGSSGANVLTF.

This chain joins TRBV2 and TRBJ1-2, with a tentative D call TRBD1 (6 bases). Per germline, CDR1 SNHLY and CDR2 FYNNEI. The CDR3 is 18 residues long. V was cut by 7 bases and J by 3 bases, with 27 bases left in between. The CDR3 region is CASTAEGTPQGVDYGYTF. The DNA for the CDR3 is TGTGCCAGCACCGCTGAGGGGACACCCCAAGGTGTGGACTATGGCTACACCTTC.

V and J are TRBV28 and TRBJ2-1, with D tentatively TRBD1 (6 bases). Deletions cut 2 bases from V and 2 bases from J, with 10 bases between. The CDR3 is 15 amino acids. From germline, CDR1 is MDHEN and CDR2 SYDVKM. CDR3 sequence (DNA): TGTGCCAGCAGTTTACGGACAGAGACCTACAATGAGCAGTTCTTC. This sequence encodes CASSLRTETYNEQFF.

In its sample, this clone was seen once. V is TRBV2 and J is TRBJ1-2; TRBD1 might be the D (5 bases). Trimming took 5 bases from V and 4 from J, leaving 17 bases between them. CDR3 length: 15 amino acids. Germline CDR1 and CDR2: SNHLY and FYNNEI. The CDR3 DNA is TGTGCCAGCAGTTCTCTCCGACGGGACTTCTATGGCTACACCTTC. It is translated as CASSSLRRDFYGYTF.

The chain combines TRBV7-2 with TRBJ1-6; D ambiguous. Trimming removed 5 bases at V and 10 bases at J, with 12 bases between. There are 13 residues in the CDR3. Germline lookup yields CDR1 SGHTA and CDR2 FQGNSA. The CDR3 loop is CASSPPSGSPLHF. In DNA form, the CDR3 reads TGTGCCAGCAGCCCTCCCTCGGGGTCACCCCTCCACTTT.

This chain links TRBV5-1 with TRBJ2-5; 11 bases match TRBD2. CDR1 is SGHRS and CDR2 is YFSETQ in the germline V gene. J gave up 2 bases and V 3 bases, and 3 bases lay outside the gene matches. The CDR3 sequence is 15 residues long. The CDR3 DNA follows: TGCGCCAGCAGCTATTCTAGCGGGGGGCAAGAGACCCAGTACTTC. Its translation is CASSYSSGGQETQYF.

The V and J genes are TRBV9 and TRBJ2-1, with 7 nucleotides matching TRBD2. V was clipped by 4 bases and J by 0 bases; unmatched bases: 7. In germline, CDR1 is SGDLS, CDR2 YYNGEE. The CDR3 contains 16 residues. The CDR3 protein is CASSPSGDYSYNEQFF. CDR3 coding DNA: TGTGCCAGCAGCCCCAGCGGGGACTACTCCTACAATGAGCAGTTCTTC.

This chain connects TRBV18 to TRBJ1-1; TRBD1 might be the D (5 bases). The germline V gene has CDR1 KGHSH and CDR2 LQKENI. This CDR3 is built from 14 residues. Trimming removed 1 base at V and 1 base at J, with 7 bases between. DNA of the CDR3: TGTGCCAGCTCACCACAGGGGCAGAACACTGAAGCTTTCTTT. Translated, it gives CASSPQGQNTEAFF.

This clone was observed once. The chain carries TRBV28 and TRBJ2-7; 10 bases match TRBD1. Germline trimming cut 5 bases from V and 6 bases from J; bases unmatched to any gene: 13. CDR1 MDHEN and CDR2 SYDVKM come from the germline V gene. CDR3 length: 16 residues. The CDR3 region has the DNA TGTGCCAGCAGTCCGGCAACGGGACAGGGGACGGGCGAGCAGTACTTC. Translating it yields CASSPATGQGTGEQYF.

The rearrangement joins TRBV27 to TRBJ1-5; TRBD1 matches at 7 bases. V lost 6 bases and J lost 5; bases outside the gene matches: 4. The length of the CDR3 is 13 residues. Germline CDR1 reads MNHEY; CDR2 reads SMNVEV (reference sequence). The CDR3 coding sequence is TGTGCCAGCAGCCGACAGGGCGATCAGCCCCAGCATTTT. It codes for CASSRQGDQPQHF.

The chain couples TRBV5-1 to TRBJ2-7, with 7 bases identical to TRBD1. This CDR3 is 14 amino acids long. V was pared by 0 bases and J by 7 bases, with 7 bases of the junction left unmatched. CDR1 and CDR2 (germline): SGHRS, YFSETQ. CDR3 nucleotide sequence: TGCGCCAGCAGCTTGGACAGGGGAGCGAGGGAGCAGTACTTC. It encodes CASSLDRGAREQYF.